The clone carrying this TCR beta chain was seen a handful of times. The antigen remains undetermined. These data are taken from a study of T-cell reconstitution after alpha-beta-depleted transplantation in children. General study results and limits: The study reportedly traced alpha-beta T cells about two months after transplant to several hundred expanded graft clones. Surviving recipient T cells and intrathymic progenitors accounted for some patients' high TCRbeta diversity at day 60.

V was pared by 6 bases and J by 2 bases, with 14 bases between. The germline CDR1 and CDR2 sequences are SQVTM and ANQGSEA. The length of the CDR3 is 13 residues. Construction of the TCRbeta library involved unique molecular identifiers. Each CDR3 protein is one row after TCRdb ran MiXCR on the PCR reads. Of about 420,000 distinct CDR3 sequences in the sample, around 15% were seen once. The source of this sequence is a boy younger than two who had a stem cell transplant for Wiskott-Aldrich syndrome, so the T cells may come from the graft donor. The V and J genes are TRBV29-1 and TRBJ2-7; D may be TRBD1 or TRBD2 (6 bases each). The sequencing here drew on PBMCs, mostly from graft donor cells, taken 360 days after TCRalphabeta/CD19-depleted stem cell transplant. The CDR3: CSVEGGTPYEQYF. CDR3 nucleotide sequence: TGCAGCGTCGAGGGGGGAACTCCCTACGAGCAGTACTTC.